These T cell receptor beta chains were read from a single sample in a study of OX40 agonist ivuxolimab in advanced cancers. Method: immunoSEQ multiplex PCR; TCRdb's copy keeps in-frame clones and lacks some. The sample carries about 42,000 clones, about nine tenths recorded once. The specimen comprised CD4+ or CD8+ T cells sorted from blood, sampled in a trial of the OX40 agonist ivuxolimab. The receptors were gathered from an adult with an advanced solid tumor such as melanoma, head and neck, liver or kidney cancer. Both conserved end residues are part of each CDR3. D genes are given only for firm matches. Not every row has a clone size; where given, it reads once, few, many or a size class.

v_gene: TRBV5-4
abundance: -
d_gene: TRBD1
j_gene: TRBJ1-2
CDR3nt: TGTGCCAGCAGCTTACCCGCAGGGGGTCAATATGGCTACACCTTC
CDR3aa: CASSLPAGGQYGYTF

v_gene: TRBV7-9
abundance: -
d_gene: -
j_gene: TRBJ1-4
CDR3nt: TGTGCCAGCAGCTTAGCCGGGCGGGCGGTGGAAAAACTGTTTTTT
CDR3aa: CASSLAGRAVEKLFF

v_gene: TRBV21-1
abundance: -
d_gene: -
j_gene: TRBJ1-6
CDR3nt: TGTGCCAGCAGCAAAGTACACCGCACCAGCTCCTATAATTCACCCCTCCACTTT
CDR3aa: CASSKVHRTSSYNSPLHF

v_gene: TRBV2
abundance: few
d_gene: -
j_gene: TRBJ1-2
CDR3nt: TGTGCCAGCAGTGAATTGTATGGCTACACCTTC
CDR3aa: CASSELYGYTF

v_gene: TRBV30
abundance: -
d_gene: TRBD2
j_gene: TRBJ2-2
CDR3nt: TGTGCCTGGAGTGCGGGGGGGGCTGGGACCGGGGAGCTGTTTTTT
CDR3aa: CAWSAGGAGTGELFF

v_gene: TRBV27
abundance: -
d_gene: -
j_gene: TRBJ2-7
CDR3nt: TGTGCCAGCAGTACGAGACACCTCTACGAGCAGTACTTC
CDR3aa: CASSTRHLYEQYF

v_gene: TRBV30
abundance: -
d_gene: -
j_gene: TRBJ1-6
CDR3nt: TGTGCCTGGAGGCCGGTGGCAGGGGTTGGGTCACCCCTCCACTTT
CDR3aa: CAWRPVAGVGSPLHF

v_gene: TRBV5-4
abundance: once
d_gene: -
j_gene: TRBJ2-5
CDR3nt: TGTGCCAGCAGCTCCGGACGGTACCAAGAGACCCAGTACTTC
CDR3aa: CASSSGRYQETQYF

v_gene: TRBV11-2
abundance: -
d_gene: -
j_gene: TRBJ2-5
CDR3nt: TGTGCCAGCAGCTCCAGATGGGAGCGCGGCGGGCAAGAGACCCAGTACTTC
CDR3aa: CASSSRWERGGQETQYF

v_gene: TRBV19
abundance: -
d_gene: TRBD1
j_gene: TRBJ2-5
CDR3nt: TGTGCCAGTAGTACGACAGGGCAAGAGACCCAGTACTTC
CDR3aa: CASSTTGQETQYF

v_gene: TRBV5-1
abundance: -
d_gene: -
j_gene: TRBJ2-1
CDR3nt: TGCGCCAGCAGCTGGGACTTCACAAATGAGCAGTTCTTC
CDR3aa: CASSWDFTNEQFF

v_gene: TRBV5-1
abundance: -
d_gene: -
j_gene: TRBJ2-7
CDR3nt: TGCGCCAGCAGCCAAAACCCCGACCTGGGCGAGCAGTACTTC
CDR3aa: CASSQNPDLGEQYF

v_gene: TRBV5-1
abundance: -
d_gene: -
j_gene: TRBJ2-7
CDR3nt: TGCGCCAGCAGCCCCTCCTACGAGCAGTACTTC
CDR3aa: CASSPSYEQYF

v_gene: TRBV18
abundance: -
d_gene: TRBD1
j_gene: TRBJ2-7
CDR3nt: TGTGCCAGCTCCCCCGGGACAGGGGCTATTAACGAGCAGTACTTC
CDR3aa: CASSPGTGAINEQYF

v_gene: TRBV19
abundance: -
d_gene: -
j_gene: TRBJ2-7
CDR3nt: TGTGCCAGTAGCAGTCACAGCTACGAGCAGTACTTC
CDR3aa: CASSSHSYEQYF

v_gene: TRBV4-1
abundance: -
d_gene: -
j_gene: TRBJ1-1
CDR3nt: TGCGCCAGCAGCCAAGATAGGGACACTGAAGCTTTCTTT
CDR3aa: CASSQDRDTEAFF

v_gene: TRBV28
abundance: -
d_gene: -
j_gene: TRBJ2-2
CDR3nt: TGTGCCAGCAGTTGGGGTGGGGAGCTGTTTTTT
CDR3aa: CASSWGGELFF

v_gene: TRBV12-2
abundance: -
d_gene: -
j_gene: TRBJ2-7
CDR3nt: TGTGCAAGTCGGCGGGATAGCGGGAGGAAGTACGAGCAGTACTTC
CDR3aa: CASRRDSGRKYEQYF

v_gene: TRBV7-2
abundance: -
d_gene: -
j_gene: TRBJ2-5
CDR3nt: TGTGCCAGCAGCTTATTAGGAAAAGAGACCCAGTACTTC
CDR3aa: CASSLLGKETQYF

v_gene: TRBV5-1
abundance: -
d_gene: TRBD2
j_gene: TRBJ2-7
CDR3nt: TGCGCCAGCAGCACAGGACTAGCGGGAGCCTACGAGCAGTACTTC
CDR3aa: CASSTGLAGAYEQYF

v_gene: TRBV6-6
abundance: -
d_gene: -
j_gene: TRBJ2-3
CDR3nt: TGTGCCAGCACCAAGGAAGATACGCAGTATTTT
CDR3aa: CASTKEDTQYF

v_gene: TRBV5-1
abundance: once
d_gene: -
j_gene: TRBJ1-1
CDR3nt: TGCGCCAGCAGCTGGGGACCCCGACGCGAAGCTTTCTTT
CDR3aa: CASSWGPRREAFF

v_gene: TRBV19
abundance: -
d_gene: -
j_gene: TRBJ1-5
CDR3nt: TGTGCCAGTAGTACCACAGGAGGGCGGCAGCCCCAGCATTTT
CDR3aa: CASSTTGGRQPQHF

v_gene: TRBV9
abundance: -
d_gene: TRBD2
j_gene: TRBJ2-1
CDR3nt: TGTGCCAGCAGCGTAGGAGGGACTAGCGGGAGAGTAGTCTTC
CDR3aa: CASSVGGTSGRVVF

v_gene: TRBV18
abundance: -
d_gene: -
j_gene: TRBJ2-7
CDR3nt: TGTGCCAGCTCACCATTACGGGAGAGGGGCGAGCAGTACTTC
CDR3aa: CASSPLRERGEQYF

v_gene: TRBV6-1
abundance: -
d_gene: TRBD1
j_gene: TRBJ1-2
CDR3nt: TGTGCCAGCAGCCCGGGACAGGGGGCCCATGGCTACACCTTC
CDR3aa: CASSPGQGAHGYTF

v_gene: TRBV9
abundance: -
d_gene: TRBD2
j_gene: TRBJ2-7
CDR3nt: TGTGCCAGCAGCGTAGGGGCGGGAGCGCCGACCGAGCAGTACTTC
CDR3aa: CASSVGAGAPTEQYF

v_gene: TRBV18
abundance: -
d_gene: -
j_gene: TRBJ2-1
CDR3nt: TGTGCCAGCTCACCCGTGACCCGCGATGAGCAGTTCTTC
CDR3aa: CASSPVTRDEQFF

v_gene: TRBV10-3
abundance: -
d_gene: TRBD1
j_gene: TRBJ2-2
CDR3nt: TGTGCCATCAGTTCCGACAGGGGGCTTGTCGGGGAGCTGTTTTTT
CDR3aa: CAISSDRGLVGELFF

v_gene: TRBV11-2
abundance: -
d_gene: TRBD2
j_gene: TRBJ2-5
CDR3nt: TGTGCCAGCAGCGTGATCGCGGGAGGACAAGAGACCCAGTACTTC
CDR3aa: CASSVIAGGQETQYF

v_gene: TRBV12-5
abundance: -
d_gene: -
j_gene: TRBJ2-5
CDR3nt: TGCTCAGGGGCGTACCAAGAGACCCAGTACTTC
CDR3aa: CSGAYQETQYF

v_gene: TRBV6-6
abundance: -
d_gene: -
j_gene: TRBJ2-2
CDR3nt: TGTGCCAGCAGTCGACGGGAGCTGTTTTTT
CDR3aa: CASSRRELFF